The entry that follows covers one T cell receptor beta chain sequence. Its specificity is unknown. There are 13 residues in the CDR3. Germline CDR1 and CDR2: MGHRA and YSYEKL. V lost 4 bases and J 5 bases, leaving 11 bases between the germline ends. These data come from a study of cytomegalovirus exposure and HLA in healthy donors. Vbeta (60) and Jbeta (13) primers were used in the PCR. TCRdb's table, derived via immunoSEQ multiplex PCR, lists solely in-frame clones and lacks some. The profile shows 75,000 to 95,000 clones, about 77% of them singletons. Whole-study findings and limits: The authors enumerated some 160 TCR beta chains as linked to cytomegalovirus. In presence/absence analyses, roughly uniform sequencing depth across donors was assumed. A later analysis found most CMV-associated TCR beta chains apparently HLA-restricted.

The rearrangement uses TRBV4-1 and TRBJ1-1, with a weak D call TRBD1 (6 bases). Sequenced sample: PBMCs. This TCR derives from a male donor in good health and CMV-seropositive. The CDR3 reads CASSREGGTEAFF. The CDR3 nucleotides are TGCGCCAGCAGCCGCGAAGGGGGTACTGAAGCTTTCTTT.